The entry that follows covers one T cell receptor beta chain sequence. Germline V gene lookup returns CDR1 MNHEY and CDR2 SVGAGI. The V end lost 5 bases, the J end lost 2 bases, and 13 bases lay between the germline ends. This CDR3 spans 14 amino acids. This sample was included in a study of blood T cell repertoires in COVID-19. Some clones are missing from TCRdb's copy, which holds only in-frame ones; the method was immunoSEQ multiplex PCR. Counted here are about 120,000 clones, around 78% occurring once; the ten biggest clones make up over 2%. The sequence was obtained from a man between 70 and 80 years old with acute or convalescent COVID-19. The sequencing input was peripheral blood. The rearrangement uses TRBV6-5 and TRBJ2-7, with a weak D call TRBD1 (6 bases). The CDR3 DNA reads TGTGCCAGCAGTACCTCCGGGACAACCTACGAGCAGTACTTC. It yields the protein CASSTSGTTYEQYF.